Below are 28 T cell receptor beta chains sequenced from a single sample in a study of STAT3 mutations in large granular lymphocyte leukemia. TCRdb keeps only in-frame clones here, not all; method: immunoSEQ multiplex PCR. The sample includes around 10,000 clones, more than 75% seen only once; the top ten take roughly 37%. These receptors' targets are unknown. The study's findings and limits: Every T-LGLL patient had at least one immunodominant TCRbeta clonotype.

Material for sequencing was peripheral blood mononuclear cells. The receptors were sampled from a man between 60 and 70 years old with T-cell large granular lymphocyte leukemia. Some clones in this sample may be carry-over from other donors' samples.

J is TRBJ2-1 and V is TRBV11-2; D gene uncertain. Germline V gives CDR1 SGHAT, CDR2 FQNNGV. The CDR3 is 15 amino acids. The V end lost 0 bases, the J end lost 3 bases, and 9 bases lay between the germline ends. The CDR3 DNA follows: TGTGCCAGCAGCTTAGATCAGCCCCTCTACAATGAGCAGTTCTTC. This encodes CASSLDQPLYNEQFF.

The chain is built from TRBV5-1 and TRBJ1-4, with D possibly being TRBD1 (5 bases). V lost 5 bases and J lost 4, with 18 bases in between. The V gene's germline CDR1 is SGHRS and CDR2 YFSETQ. The CDR3 contains 16 residues. CDR3 bases: TGCGCCAGCAGAACGGGACGGTCTTCCCTTAATGAAAAACTGTTTTTT. Translated, it gives CASRTGRSSLNEKLFF.

The chain uses TRBV5-5 and TRBJ2-3; the match to TRBD1 covers 7 bases. The V gene end was trimmed by 4 bases and the J gene end by 3 bases; junction bases not matched to a gene: 5. Germline loops: CDR1 SGHKS, CDR2 YYEKEE (reference sequence). The CDR3 runs to 14 residues. CDR3 region: CASSTGEGTDTQYF. DNA for the CDR3: TGTGCCAGCAGCACAGGGGAAGGGACAGATACGCAGTATTTT. Looking up the rest from reference TRBV5-5 and TRBJ2-3 gives the full variable domain: DAGVTQSPTHLIKTRGQQVTLRCSPISGHKSVSWYQQVLGQGPQFIFQYYEKEERGRGNFPDRFSARQFPNYSSELNVNALLLGDSALYLCASSTGEGTDTQYFGPGTRLTVL.

The V gene is TRBV6-1, the J gene TRBJ2-7; D is unclear. CDR3 size: 10 residues. Germline V gene lookup returns CDR1 MNHNS and CDR2 SASEGT. V was shortened by 9 bases and J by 9 bases, with 12 bases between the two germline ends. The CDR3 region is CASLLGMQYF. The CDR3, as DNA: TGTGCCAGTTTATTGGGGATGCAGTACTTC.

V is TRBV5-1 and J is TRBJ2-7, with 8 bases identical to TRBD1. Germline values: CDR1 SGHRS, CDR2 YFSETQ. The length of the CDR3 is 14 residues. V trimming: 4 bases; J trimming: 1 base; junction bases outside the gene matches: 4. Here the CDR3 reads CASSRDRRSYEQYF. In DNA form, the CDR3 reads TGCGCCAGCAGCCGGGACAGGAGATCCTACGAGCAGTACTTC.

The chain couples TRBV7-2 to TRBJ2-7; 10 bases align to TRBD2. This CDR3 has 15 amino acids. Germline CDR1 reads SGHTA; CDR2 reads FQGNSA. J lost 4 bases, V lost 5 bases, and 8 bases had no gene match. The CDR3 region has the DNA TGTGCCAGCAGCGCCCGGACTAGCGGAGAGTACGAGCAGTACTTC. This gives the protein CASSARTSGEYEQYF.

The rearrangement links TRBV28 to TRBJ2-1, with D perhaps given as TRBD1 or TRBD2 (6 bases each). This CDR3 has 14 amino acids. Trimming took off 3 bases at V and 10 bases at J, with 16 bases between the two ends. Looked up from germline, CDR1 is MDHEN and CDR2 is SYDVKM. The CDR3: CASSLGGSQTEQFF. CDR3 coding DNA: TGTGCCAGCAGTTTGGGGGGCAGTCAAACCGAGCAGTTCTTC.

This chain uses TRBV5-4 with TRBJ2-7; D remains ambiguous. The CDR3 totals 13 residues. Germline V gene sequence: CDR1 SGHNT, CDR2 YYREEE (reference sequence). Between the trimmed V and J ends, which lost 3 bases and 4 bases, there was a span of 11 bases. The CDR3 loop reads CASSSPPGYEQYF. The CDR3 bases are TGTGCCAGCAGCTCGCCCCCCGGGTACGAGCAGTACTTC.

The gene calls are TRBV11-3 and TRBJ2-2; D gene unclear. Trimming left V 5 bases short and J 7 bases short, with 14 bases between. CDR1 is SGHNT, CDR2 YENEEA, per germline. This CDR3 has 14 residues. The CDR3 nucleotides read TGTGCCAGCAGCCCGCGTCAGGTGGGCGGGGAGCTGTTTTTT. Residues: CASSPRQVGGELFF.

This clone has only a few counts. This sequence joins TRBV5-4 and TRBJ2-7, with D unresolved. The germline V gene encodes CDR1 SGHNT and CDR2 YYREEE (reference sequence). V lost 0 bases to trimming and J lost 7 bases, with 5 bases between them. The CDR3 is 11 residues long. The chain's CDR3 is CASSLDGEQYF. The CDR3 DNA is TGTGCCAGCAGCTTGGACGGGGAGCAGTACTTC.

The CDR3 region is CATVDNGELFF. The CDR3 coding sequence is TGTGCCACTGTCGACAACGGGGAGCTGTTTTTT. The chain uses TRBV6-1 and TRBJ2-2; D gene uncertain. The germline V gene encodes CDR1 MNHNS and CDR2 SASEGT. The CDR3 spans 11 residues. V was pared by 10 bases and J by 7 bases, with 10 bases between.

A few counts support this clone. This chain uses TRBV4-2 with TRBJ1-1; D call uncertain. With 7 bases removed from V and 3 bases from J, the gap between germline ends came to 15 bases. CDR3 size: 14 residues. The germline CDR1 and CDR2 sequences are LGHNA and YNFKEQ. CDR3 residues: CASTPLALDTEAFF. The CDR3 DNA reads as TGTGCCAGCACCCCTCTAGCTTTAGACACTGAAGCTTTCTTT.

The genes are TRBV19 and TRBJ2-3, with TRBD2 matching over 7 bases. The CDR3 loop spans 15 amino acids. Germline CDR1 and CDR2: LNHDA and SQIVND (reference sequence). The V gene end was trimmed by 0 bases and the J gene end by 3 bases; junction bases not matched to a gene: 3. In nucleotides, the CDR3 is TGTGCCAGTAGTATAGAGGGAGGGCCAACAGATACGCAGTATTTT. It encodes CASSIEGGPTDTQYF.

CDR3 DNA: TGCGCCAGCAGCACGGGGACAGACACTAGCACAGATACGCAGTATTTT. Protein product: CASSTGTDTSTDTQYF. The chain links TRBV5-1 to TRBJ2-3, with 7 bases identical to TRBD1. The length of the CDR3 is 16 residues. After removal of 4 bases from V and 0 bases from J, the junction contained 8 bases not matched to a gene. Germline-derived CDR1 and CDR2 are SGHRS and YFSETQ.

The chain joins TRBV5-1 to TRBJ1-1, with no clear D. The V and J ends lost 4 bases and 3 bases respectively, with 16 bases between them. Germline CDR1 reads SGHRS; CDR2 reads YFSETQ. CDR3 size: 15 residues. The CDR3 DNA sequence: TGCGCCAGCAGCAGAGAGGCCTGGGTGGACACTGAAGCTTTCTTT. Translation gives CASSREAWVDTEAFF.

The rearrangement joins TRBV7-9 to TRBJ2-7, with a tentative D call TRBD1 (6 bases). This CDR3 has 18 residues. V dropped 5 bases and J dropped 4 bases, with 27 bases sitting between them. Germline CDR1 is SEHNR and CDR2 is FQNEAQ (reference sequence). The CDR3 DNA follows: TGTGCCAGCAGCCCTTTCAGGGGCAGGCCCGACCGCACTTACGAGCAGTACTTC. This gives the protein CASSPFRGRPDRTYEQYF.

The chain employs TRBV7-9 and TRBJ2-6; D could derive from TRBD1 or TRBD2 (5 bases each). The CDR3 totals 17 residues. Trimming removed 5 bases at V and 4 bases at J, with 18 bases between. Germline V gene sequence: CDR1 SEHNR, CDR2 FQNEAQ (reference sequence). CDR3 nucleotides: TGTGCCAGCAGCGTAGACGGGGCGGTGGAGGGGGCCAACGTCCTGACTTTC. Its translation is CASSVDGAVEGANVLTF.

The J gene is TRBJ1-1, the V gene TRBV7-2; the D is unclear. Germline V CDR1 and CDR2: SGHTA, FQGNSA. V lost 1 base and J 5 bases, leaving 5 bases between the germline ends. This CDR3 region has 12 residues. The CDR3 region has the DNA TGTGCCAGCAGCTTAGATCGAACTGAAGCTTTCTTT. This gives the protein CASSLDRTEAFF. The variable domain in full, completed from reference TRBV7-2 and TRBJ1-1, reads GAGVSQSPSNKVTEKGKDVELRCDPISGHTALYWYRQSLGQGLEFLIYFQGNSAPDKSGLPSDRFSAERTGGSVSTLTIQRTQQEDSAVYLCASSLDRTEAFFGQGTRLTVV.

This rearrangement joins TRBV29-1 to TRBJ2-7; 7 positions agree with TRBD1. Germline CDR1 is SQVTM and CDR2 is ANQGSEA. The trim removed 7 bases at V and 1 base at J, leaving 1 base unmatched. CDR3 length equals 11 residues. CDR3 coding DNA: TGCAGCGCGGGACAGTCCTACGAGCAGTACTTC. This sequence encodes CSAGQSYEQYF.

The chain has TRBV18 and TRBJ2-7; D gene unclear. V gave up 6 bases and J gave up 6 bases, with 15 bases separating them. The CDR3 has 13 residues. Germline lookup yields CDR1 KGHSH and CDR2 LQKENI. The CDR3 sequence: CASSPNHSFEQYF. In nucleotides, the CDR3 is TGTGCCAGCTCCCCGAATCATTCATTCGAGCAGTACTTC.

The chain combines TRBV7-8 with TRBJ2-7; weak D call: TRBD1 (6 bases). V was clipped by 3 bases and J by 3 bases, with 9 bases between them. CDR1 is SGHVS, CDR2 FQNEAQ, per germline. CDR3 size: 13 residues. The chain's CDR3 is CASSFQGHYEQYF. The CDR3 DNA reads as TGTGCCAGCAGCTTTCAGGGGCACTACGAGCAGTACTTC.

The V and J genes are TRBV28 and TRBJ2-7; D is tentatively TRBD1 or TRBD2 (5 bases each). The CDR3 length is 16 residues. Per germline, CDR1 MDHEN and CDR2 SYDVKM. The V and J ends lost 4 bases and 1 base respectively, with 17 bases between them. The CDR3 DNA follows: TGTGCCAGCAGTTGGGGCTGGAACGAGGGTTCCTACGAGCAGTACTTC. Translation gives CASSWGWNEGSYEQYF.

The chain is built from TRBV5-1 and TRBJ1-5, with D unclear. V lost 0 bases, J lost 1 base, and 11 bases lay in between. In germline, CDR1 is SGHRS, CDR2 YFSETQ. The CDR3 runs to 16 residues. The CDR3 is CASSLGGIWSNQPQHF. CDR3 DNA: TGCGCCAGCAGCTTGGGCGGAATCTGGAGCAATCAGCCCCAGCATTTT.

This clone came up once. The V call is TRBV27, the J call TRBJ2-7; D is unclear. There are 14 residues in the CDR3. V was clipped by 6 bases and J by 2 bases, with 14 bases between them. CDR1 MNHEY and CDR2 SMNVEV come from the germline V gene (reference sequence). CDR3 loop: CASRVSRPPYEQYF. Here the CDR3 DNA reads TGTGCCAGCAGAGTGTCTAGACCACCCTACGAGCAGTACTTC.

This chain links TRBV28 with TRBJ2-2, with D possibly TRBD1 on 5 matching bases. The length of the CDR3 is 16 residues. The germline V gene has CDR1 MDHEN and CDR2 SYDVKM. With 6 bases removed from V and 3 bases from J, the gap between germline ends came to 17 bases. The CDR3 nucleotides read TGTGCCAGCAGGTCGACAGCAGACGGGTACACCGGGGAGCTGTTTTTT. The encoded protein is CASRSTADGYTGELFF.

The chain couples TRBV7-9 to TRBJ2-1; D is ambiguous. The CDR3 loop spans 14 amino acids. V lost 5 bases and J lost 9, with 17 bases in between. CDR1 and CDR2 from the germline V gene are SEHNR and FQNEAQ (reference sequence). The CDR3 loop is CASSPRLSESEQFF. The CDR3 nucleotides are TGTGCCAGCAGCCCCCGTTTGTCCGAAAGTGAGCAGTTCTTC. The whole variable domain, filled in from reference TRBV7-9 and TRBJ2-1, reads DTGVSQNPRHKITKRGQNVTFRCDPISEHNRLYWYRQTLGQGPEFLTYFQNEAQLEKSRLLSDRFSAERPKGSFSTLEIQRTEQGDSAMYLCASSPRLSESEQFFGPGTRLTVL.

This chain joins TRBV5-4 and TRBJ1-1, with TRBD1 as a possible D gene (5 bases). Trimming removed 1 base at V and 4 bases at J, with 11 bases between. CDR3 size: 14 residues. CDR1 SGHNT and CDR2 YYREEE come from the germline V gene (reference sequence). The CDR3: CASSLKTARTEAFF. CDR3 nucleotides: TGTGCCAGCAGCTTGAAGACAGCACGCACTGAAGCTTTCTTT.

This clone was counted once. The chain has TRBV28 and TRBJ2-7; 9 bases fit TRBD1. V trimming: 7 bases; J trimming: 4 bases; junction bases outside the gene matches: 8. The CDR3 loop spans 14 amino acids. The V gene's germline CDR1 is MDHEN and CDR2 SYDVKM. The CDR3 DNA reads TGTGCCAGCATGCCCGGGACAGGGTGGTACGAGCAGTACTTC. Translated: CASMPGTGWYEQYF.